Listed below are T cell receptor beta chains from one sample, sequenced in a study of blood T cells in healthy people across ages. TCRdb used MiXCR to reprocess the 5' RACE reads, holding one entry per CDR3 protein. The profile shows over 1,500,000 distinct CDR3 sequences, less than 50% of them singletons. Source material: blood. These receptors originate from a woman aged 40 to 50 in good health. Both conserved end residues are part of each CDR3. The D gene is left open where the match is weak. The size of a clone is reported for some rows only, either as once, few or many, or as a class for expanded clones.

cdr3_length	v_call	j_call	clone_size	d_call	cdr3_nt	cdr3_aa
15	TRBV5-1	TRBJ2-3	-	-	TGCGCCAGCACGATGGTTTCCGGGGACGTTGGTACGCAGTATTTT	CASTMVSGDVGTQYF
19	TRBV6-2/TRBV6-3	TRBJ2-6	few	TRBD1	TGTGCCAGCAGTTACTCTGAGGGACAGCTCCTCTCTGGGGCCAACGTCCTGACTTTC	CASSYSEGQLLSGANVLTF
13	TRBV29-1	TRBJ1-5	-	-	TGCAGCGTTGAAGAGGGGGTCAATCAGCCCCAGCATTTT	CSVEEGVNQPQHF
16	TRBV7-2	TRBJ2-5	-	TRBD1	TGTGCCAGCAGCCCCTTGACAGGGCCGGGTGGAGAGACCCAGTACTTC	CASSPLTGPGGETQYF
14	TRBV13	TRBJ2-1	-	-	TGTGCCAGCAGCTTAGGCCCTCAGGGAAATGAGCAGTTCTTC	CASSLGPQGNEQFF
13	TRBV18	TRBJ1-2	-	-	TGTGCCAGCTCACCTAGGGCGCAGGATGGCTACACCTTC	CASSPRAQDGYTF
16	TRBV3-1	TRBJ2-3	-	-	TGTGCCAGCAGCCAACCCCCGGGGGCGTTTTCAGATACGCAGTATTTT	CASSQPPGAFSDTQYF
14	TRBV18	TRBJ1-2	few	TRBD1	TGTGCCAGCTCACCGGACAGGATTAACTATGGCTACACCTTC	CASSPDRINYGYTF
16	TRBV5-6	TRBJ1-4	-	-	TGTGCCAGCAGCTCTTCCCCCGGGGGGTACGCTGAAAAACTGTTTTTT	CASSSSPGGYAEKLFF
14	TRBV27	TRBJ2-5	-	-	TGTGCCACCCACAAAATCGGACGGCAAGAGACCCAGTACTTC	CATHKIGRQETQYF
15	TRBV6-6	TRBJ2-3	-	TRBD1	TGTGCCAGCGCCCCGGGACAGGGGGTAACAGATACGCAGTATTTT	CASAPGQGVTDTQYF
15	TRBV20-1	TRBJ1-2	-	-	TGCAGTGCTAGAGAGGTTGGCAGCCTTAACTATGGCTACACCTTC	CSAREVGSLNYGYTF
17	TRBV5-6	TRBJ2-1	-	-	TGTGCCGGCAGCGATACCAAGGGGGGGCGGGAGAACAATGAGCAGTTCTTC	CAGSDTKGGRENNEQFF
15	TRBV11-2	TRBJ2-7	-	-	TGTGCCAGCAGCTTAGGCGGGGCCTATTCCTACGAGCAGTACTTC	CASSLGGAYSYEQYF
16	TRBV28	TRBJ2-1	once	TRBD1	TGTGCCTGCAGTTTAATCGGGACAGAGCCTTACAATGAGCAGTTCTTC	CACSLIGTEPYNEQFF
14	TRBV7-2	TRBJ1-3	-	-	TGTGCCAGCAGCTTAGTACAGGCAGGAAACACCATATATTTT	CASSLVQAGNTIYF
14	TRBV29-1	TRBJ1-5	-	TRBD1	TGCAGCGTCCGACAGGGGGACAGCAATCAGCCCCAGCATTTT	CSVRQGDSNQPQHF
13	TRBV5-1	TRBJ2-5	-	-	TGCGCCAGCAGCGCATCAGGGTTGGGGGAGCAGTACTTC	CASSASGLGEQYF
14	TRBV7-2	TRBJ2-5	once	-	TGTGCCAGCAGACTCACCCTAGCGTCGGAGACCCAGTACTTC	CASRLTLASETQYF
16	TRBV12-3/TRBV12-4	TRBJ2-1	-	-	TGTGCCAGCAGTATCGGCTTCCCGAACTCCTACAATGAGCAGTTCTTC	CASSIGFPNSYNEQFF
15	TRBV5-1	TRBJ2-7	few	TRBD1	TGCGCCAGCAGCTCCTCCGGGACAGGGGGTAACGAGCAGTACTTC	CASSSSGTGGNEQYF
15	TRBV6-6	TRBJ1-5	-	TRBD1	TGTGCCAGCAGTCACAGGGGAAGGAGCAATCAGCCCCAGCATTTT	CASSHRGRSNQPQHF
13	TRBV3-1	TRBJ1-1	-	-	TGTGCCAGCAGCCAAGGATATTACACTGAAGCTTTCTTT	CASSQGYYTEAFF
14	TRBV7-2	TRBJ2-7	-	-	TGTGCCAGCAGCTTAGTACAGAGTCTGGGCGAGCAGTACTTC	CASSLVQSLGEQYF
15	TRBV4-2	TRBJ2-1	-	TRBD2	TGTGCCTGCAGCCATTCAAGCGGGGGGAACAATGAGCAGTTCTTC	CACSHSSGGNNEQFF
16	TRBV6-5	TRBJ2-5	-	-	TGTGCCAGCAGTTACGGGCTCCTACAGGGATCAGAGACCCAGTACTTC	CASSYGLLQGSETQYF
12	TRBV2	TRBJ2-7	few	-	TGTGCCAGCAGGGTGGGCCCCCAGGTGCAGTACTTC	CASRVGPQVQYF
14	TRBV27	TRBJ1-2	-	TRBD1	TGTGCCAGCAGTTTCCACGACAGGGCCCCCAGCTACACCTTC	CASSFHDRAPSYTF
15	TRBV7-2	TRBJ2-5	-	-	TGTGCCAGCAGGGCTAATGCAGGGGAGGGAGAGACCCAGTACTTC	CASRANAGEGETQYF
12	TRBV10-3	TRBJ2-1	few	-	TGTGCCATCCATGGGGCCGGCAATGAGCAGTTCTTC	CAIHGAGNEQFF
17	TRBV6-4	TRBJ2-1	-	TRBD2	TGTGCCAGCAGTGACTCGAAGCGGGGGCTTTCCTACAATGAGCAGTTCTTC	CASSDSKRGLSYNEQFF